Listed below are T cell receptor beta chains from one sample, sequenced in a study of low-dose radiotherapy and immunotherapy resistance in tumors. Each CDR3 protein gets one entry after TCRdb re-called the reads with MiXCR. The table records more than 85,000 distinct CDR3 sequences, 9.4% of them present only once. The sample in question was PBMCs, obtained before treatment. The receptors derive from a male donor with prostate cancer. Both conserved end residues are part of each CDR3. D genes are given only for firm matches. Not every row has a clone size; where given, it reads once, few, many or a size class.

clone size: many; V gene: TRBV28; D gene: TRBD2; J gene: TRBJ2-1; CDR3 DNA: TGTGCCAGCTCCAAACCCGGGACTAGCGGAATTACGCAGTTCTTC; CDR3 protein: CASSKPGTSGITQFF
clone size: many; V gene: TRBV19; D gene: .; J gene: TRBJ2-6; CDR3 DNA: TGTGCCAGTAGTATTGGCAGGGCCCGCTCTGGGGCCAACGTCCTGACTTTC; CDR3 protein: CASSIGRARSGANVLTF
clone size: many; V gene: TRBV30; D gene: .; J gene: TRBJ2-1; CDR3 DNA: TGTGCCTGGAGTGTGAGTGGGGGTGAGCAGTTCTTC; CDR3 protein: CAWSVSGGEQFF
clone size: many; V gene: TRBV3-1; D gene: TRBD2; J gene: TRBJ2-3; CDR3 DNA: TGTGCCAGCAGCCAAGAAATTGGGCTAGCGGGAGTGGGAGCAGATACGCAGTATTTT; CDR3 protein: CASSQEIGLAGVGADTQYF
clone size: few; V gene: TRBV10-3; D gene: .; J gene: TRBJ1-6; CDR3 DNA: TGTGCCATCAGTGCGGGGGAACCTCCTAATTCACCCCTCCACTTT; CDR3 protein: CAISAGEPPNSPLHF
clone size: many; V gene: TRBV7-2; D gene: .; J gene: TRBJ2-1; CDR3 DNA: TGTGCCAGCAGCTTGGCTAGCTTCATCGATCCCCAGCAGTTCTTC; CDR3 protein: CASSLASFIDPQQFF
clone size: many; V gene: TRBV6-2/TRBV6-3; D gene: TRBD2; J gene: TRBJ2-1; CDR3 DNA: TGTGCCAGCAGTTACATGGGACTAGCGGGAGATCGGTTCTTC; CDR3 protein: CASSYMGLAGDRFF
clone size: many; V gene: TRBV6-5; D gene: .; J gene: TRBJ2-7; CDR3 DNA: TGTGCCAGCAGTTACTCGGTGGGATCCCACGAGCAGTACTTC; CDR3 protein: CASSYSVGSHEQYF
clone size: many; V gene: TRBV20-1; D gene: .; J gene: TRBJ2-1; CDR3 DNA: TGCAGTGCTAGACCTCCGGCAGGGAGGAATGAGCAGTTCTTC; CDR3 protein: CSARPPAGRNEQFF
clone size: many; V gene: TRBV7-2; D gene: TRBD1; J gene: TRBJ2-5; CDR3 DNA: TGTGCCAGCAGCACCTCCGACAGGGTTCAAGAGACCCAGTACTTC; CDR3 protein: CASSTSDRVQETQYF
clone size: many; V gene: TRBV29-1; D gene: TRBD2; J gene: TRBJ2-1; CDR3 DNA: TGCAGCGTTGAAGATCTGGCCCGGCGGGAGTGGGCGCAGTTCTTC; CDR3 protein: CSVEDLARREWAQFF
clone size: many; V gene: TRBV11-2; D gene: .; J gene: TRBJ2-5; CDR3 DNA: TGTGCCAGCAGCTTAGATCTAGGTGGGCTGGCATGGACCCAGTACTTC; CDR3 protein: CASSLDLGGLAWTQYF
clone size: many; V gene: TRBV28; D gene: .; J gene: TRBJ2-7; CDR3 DNA: TGTGCCAGCATCTCCAATTACGAGCAGTACTTC; CDR3 protein: CASISNYEQYF
clone size: many; V gene: TRBV13; D gene: .; J gene: TRBJ2-2; CDR3 DNA: TGTGCCAGCAAGGCAGGAGCCCCGAACACCGGGGAGCTGTTTTTT; CDR3 protein: CASKAGAPNTGELFF
clone size: many; V gene: TRBV20-1; D gene: .; J gene: TRBJ2-3; CDR3 DNA: TGCAGTGCTATCCCAGGGTACGGTCGCACAGATACGCAGTATTTT; CDR3 protein: CSAIPGYGRTDTQYF
clone size: many; V gene: TRBV6-2/TRBV6-3; D gene: .; J gene: TRBJ1-6; CDR3 DNA: TGTGCCACTCGCCTTACCGTTTCACCCCTCCACTTT; CDR3 protein: CATRLTVSPLHF
clone size: .; V gene: TRBV20-1; D gene: TRBD2; J gene: TRBJ2-1; CDR3 DNA: TGCAGTGCTAGAGGGCTAGCGGCAAATGAGCAGTTCTTC; CDR3 protein: CSARGLAANEQFF
clone size: many; V gene: TRBV19; D gene: .; J gene: TRBJ2-7; CDR3 DNA: TGTGCCAGTAGTATAAGGAAAGAATACGAGCAGTACTTC; CDR3 protein: CASSIRKEYEQYF
clone size: many; V gene: TRBV3-1; D gene: .; J gene: TRBJ1-4; CDR3 DNA: TGTGCCAGCAGCCAAGAGCGGCACTACGGTGAAAAACTGTTTTTT; CDR3 protein: CASSQERHYGEKLFF
clone size: many; V gene: TRBV4-3; D gene: .; J gene: TRBJ2-5; CDR3 DNA: TGCGCCAGCAGCCAAGAAACGGGGGAGACCCAGTACTTC; CDR3 protein: CASSQETGETQYF
clone size: few; V gene: TRBV27; D gene: .; J gene: TRBJ2-7; CDR3 DNA: TGTGCCAGCAGTTTAAATGCGGCCAACGAGCAGTACTTC; CDR3 protein: CASSLNAANEQYF